This TCR beta chain was captured by sequencing in a study of T cell changes during pregnancy in multiple sclerosis. V shed 6 bases, J shed 3 bases, and the junction held 15 bases outside the gene matches. From germline, CDR1 is ENHRY and CDR2 SYGVKD. This CDR3 region has 18 residues. This table comes from immunoSEQ multiplex PCR, and its TCRdb copy is limited to in-frame clones, with some not included. The profile shows about 96,000 clones, 80% to 95% of them singletons. Sequenced here: peripheral blood, sampled in the first trimester of pregnancy. The receptor was isolated from a female donor with multiple sclerosis, enrolled in a pregnancy study. The chain links TRBV10-3 to TRBJ1-3; 9 bases are shared with TRBD1. CDR3 protein: CAISPVGQGIPGGNTIYF. The CDR3 DNA sequence: TGTGCCATCAGCCCTGTCGGACAGGGGATTCCGGGTGGAAACACCATATATTTT.